Detailed here is one T cell receptor (beta chain). As yet, its antigen is unknown. These data originate in a study of shared clonotypes between healthy human individuals. General study results and limits: Among the subsets, naive ones generally showed larger estimated richness than memory ones.

V lost 3 bases to trimming and J lost 0 bases; unmatched junction nucleotides: 5. Germline CDR1 SGHVS, CDR2 FNYEAQ. The CDR3 loop spans 17 amino acids. From CD4+ cells came CD45RA+ naive and CD45RA-negative memory subsets. Original processing methods: Filtering was not the same, since immunoSEQ gave junction-only sequences without quality scores. Sequencing was performed with immunoSEQ multiplex PCR; in TCRdb, only in-frame clones are kept and a portion is missing. For V, J and clone size, that table is used; D and trimming come from the DNA. In the table there are 1.4 million to 1.5 million clones, roughly 96% of which are singletons.

Sequenced material: naive CD4+ T cells sorted from blood. Subset noted: CD45RA+ positively selected. This clonotype originated in a man aged 25-40 years in good health. The chain employs TRBV7-6 and TRBJ1-3; 10 bases match TRBD1. CDR3 protein: CASSLGTGASSGNTIYF. The CDR3 nucleotides read TGTGCCAGCAGCTTGGGGACAGGGGCGAGCTCTGGAAACACCATATATTTT.